This T cell receptor (beta chain) was recorded in a study of T cell responses to AZD1222 COVID-19 vaccine (dated by TCRdb to 2020 to 2022). Regarding the research as a whole: AZD1222 recipients given second doses at about 4 weeks or at about 12 weeks were pooled, since spike-specific TCR depth and breadth were not found to differ between the two schedules. A total of around 240 trial participants underwent TCR sequencing, of whom 207 received two doses of AZD1222 and about 25 received two doses of the MenACWY control vaccine. Enrollment into the trials was organized by age into subgroups of 18-55, 56-69 and 70-plus years, and those subgroups contained roughly 150, 30 and 60 TCR-sequenced participants, respectively. The paper's findings and limits, for the study overall: Nearly half of unique spike-specific TCRs reportedly recognized epitopes outside regions mutated in the B.1.351 and B.1.1.7 variants. Participants were mostly white British and included more females than males, and it was suggested by the authors that clonal diversity may have been underestimated. In the small 56-69-year group, the increase in depth fell short of significance, most likely because of low power. A significant rise in spike-specific TCR breadth and depth was observed after two AZD1222 doses relative to day 0 and relative to MenACWY recipients. Conclusions about previously exposed vaccinees are limited because only six or seven AZD1222 recipients were SARS-CoV-2 seropositive at baseline. Because no day 14 peak-response samples were available, the repertoires could be characterized only after the peak T cell response. CD4 TCRs associated with the vaccine covered the entire spike protein, and the dominant responses were in regions 160-218 and 743-854.

The CDR3 regions of human TCRbeta chains were analyzed by immunosequencing. Regarding the original processing steps: Repertoire TCRs were checked for matches against a reference library of SARS-CoV-2-specific TCRs that had been generated using the MIRA antigen-specificity platform. Breadth was defined as the fraction of unique TCRs that were SARS-CoV-2-associated, and depth was defined as the fraction of total T cells that were SARS-CoV-2-associated. Each spike-specific TCR was assigned to its reactive spike region and to a CD4 or CD8 class using the MIRA data. Log10-transformed breadth and depth values were compared by one-way ANOVA with Sidak's multiple comparisons tests. The source is immuneACCESS, and TCRdb retained only in-frame sequences with V and J called. Part of the clones is not carried over; for the studies checked, unresolved V genes explain less than half of this, and the remainder is unexplained. That table furnishes V, J and clone size, whereas the DNA furnished D and trimming. In this sample the table shows about 120,000 clones, 80% to 90% of which occur a single time. In total, the top ten clones hold about 3% of the sample.

About this clone itself: Its antigen remains undetermined. Qualities for individual bases were not recorded, and no much larger clone is one base off.

Explained via the paper, the time point label denotes: baseline before first vaccination. Samples from vaccinated people were obtained from the UK trials COV001 and COV002, which included a single-blind randomized controlled phase 2/3 trial of AZD1222 (ChAdOx1 nCoV-19) in healthy adults. For TCRbeta chain sequencing, PBMC samples were collected from trial participants at day 0 and at day 28 after the second dose. This TCR derives from an adult in good health. The sample consisted of peripheral blood, taken on day 0 of AZD1222 vaccination.

The sequence in DNA is TGTGCCAGCAGCTCTCCGGGACTAGCGTTTAACATTCAGTACTTC. Its protein reads: CASSSPGLAFNIQYF. This chain joins TRBV6-6 to TRBJ2-4, with TRBD2 matching 10 junction bases. For CDR1 and CDR2, the germline V gene (reference sequence) lists MNHNY and SVGAGI. V ends up 6 bases short and J 7 bases short, with an unmatched junction base count of 9. The CDR3 goes from the cysteine to the phenylalanine over 15 residues. Only the CDR3 portion is preserved as DNA: 45 bases, with reading frame beginning at the first base.